The 29 T cell receptor beta chains presented below share a single source sample, sequenced in a study of blood T cell repertoires in COVID-19. Profiling relied on immunoSEQ multiplex PCR, and the TCRdb table lists in-frame clones only, not all of them. The table includes 200,000 to 300,000 clones, 88% detected once. Sequencing was done on a sample of peripheral blood. These TCRs come from a woman aged 25 to 39 with COVID-19, enrolled during active disease.

The rearrangement joins TRBV4-1 to TRBJ1-4; D remains unclear. Trimming pared 5 bases from V and 3 bases from J, leaving 16 bases between. CDR1 is MGHRA, CDR2 YSYEKL, per germline. The CDR3 is made up of 16 amino acids. CDR3 sequence: CASSAGMGRANEKLFF. The CDR3 nucleotides are TGCGCCAGCAGCGCCGGCATGGGGAGGGCTAATGAAAAACTGTTTTTT.

This rearrangement joins TRBV11-3 to TRBJ2-3; 10 bases are shared with TRBD1. CDR1 is SGHNT, CDR2 YENEEA, per germline. The CDR3 consists of 16 residues. The junction had 6 bases not matched to a gene; V was cut back by 4 bases and J by 2 bases. CDR3 region: CASSSRTGGVTDTQYF. In nucleotides, the CDR3 is TGTGCCAGCAGCTCCAGGACAGGGGGTGTCACAGATACGCAGTATTTT.

The chain couples TRBV7-2 to TRBJ1-3, with D possibly TRBD1 on 6 matching bases. Germline assignment: CDR1 SGHTA and CDR2 FQGNSA. V lost 5 bases and J 3 bases, leaving 20 bases between the germline ends. The CDR3 totals 17 residues. CDR3 region: CASSTNAGVVSGNTIYF. The CDR3 coding sequence is TGTGCCAGCAGCACAAACGCAGGGGTTGTTAGTGGAAACACCATATATTTT.

V is TRBV7-9 and J is TRBJ1-2; D may be TRBD1 (6 bases). V was clipped by 5 bases and J by 7 bases, with 11 bases between them. This CDR3 contains 12 residues. Germline values: CDR1 SEHNR, CDR2 FQNEAQ (reference sequence). This chain's CDR3 is CASSRGGGGYTF. The CDR3 nucleotides read TGTGCCAGCAGCAGGGGGGGAGGTGGCTACACCTTC.

The CDR3 sequence: CASSLPQTGAGTGELFF. In nucleotides, the CDR3 is TGTGCCAGCAGCTTACCCCAGACAGGGGCTGGCACCGGGGAGCTGTTTTTT. The chain links TRBV7-6 to TRBJ2-2; 8 bases map to TRBD1. Germline V gene data show CDR1 as SGHVS and CDR2 as FNYEAQ. The CDR3 totals 17 residues. After removal of 2 bases from V and 4 bases from J, the junction contained 9 bases not matched to a gene.

V gene TRBV4-1 combines with J gene TRBJ2-5; 7 nucleotides match TRBD1. J gave up 5 bases and V 1 base, and 13 bases lay outside the gene matches. CDR1 MGHRA and CDR2 YSYEKL come from the germline V gene. The CDR3 sequence is 17 residues long. In nucleotides, the CDR3 is TGCGCCAGCAGCCAAGGCAGACTGAGGGGGCGCTTTGAGACCCAGTACTTC. Its translation: CASSQGRLRGRFETQYF.

The CDR3 loop reads CASSLAFYEQYF. CDR3 nucleotides: TGTGCCAGCAGCTTAGCATTCTACGAGCAGTACTTC. V usage is TRBV11-2 and J usage is TRBJ2-7; no definite D call. Germline V gene lookup returns CDR1 SGHAT and CDR2 FQNNGV. Trimming removed 1 base at V and 3 bases at J, with 4 bases between. The CDR3 totals 12 residues.

The chain recombines TRBV18 with TRBJ2-1, with D unclear. Germline V lookup: CDR1 KGHSH, CDR2 LQKENI. V lost 0 bases and J 9 bases, leaving 18 bases between the germline ends. CDR3 length: 16 residues. CDR3 region: CASSPPRERSSGEQFF. For the CDR3, the DNA is TGTGCCAGCTCACCACCACGCGAAAGGAGTTCGGGTGAGCAGTTCTTC.

The V and J genes are TRBV29-1 and TRBJ2-1; D gene uncertain. V was pared by 3 bases and J by 4 bases, with 7 bases between. This CDR3 region has 12 residues. Per germline, CDR1 SQVTM and CDR2 ANQGSEA. The CDR3 DNA reads TGCAGCGTTGACTTCGGGTACAATGAGCAGTTCTTC. Protein sequence: CSVDFGYNEQFF.

This clone was counted a few times. This rearrangement joins TRBV10-3 to TRBJ1-1, with a tentative D call TRBD1 (6 bases). Trimming pared 4 bases from V and 1 base from J, leaving 13 bases between. Germline V lookup: CDR1 ENHRY, CDR2 SYGVKD. The CDR3 is 15 residues long. The CDR3 sequence is CAISGSDRTNTEAFF. The CDR3 region has the DNA TGTGCCATCAGTGGATCCGACAGGACGAACACTGAAGCTTTCTTT.

CDR3 sequence: CASSLAGTGGYEQYF. The CDR3 nucleotides read TGTGCCAGCAGCTTGGCCGGGACAGGGGGCTACGAGCAGTACTTC. The chain carries TRBV5-4 and TRBJ2-7; 11 bases are a match to TRBD1. This CDR3 has 15 residues. The ends lost 0 bases at V and 3 bases at J; junction bases unmatched: 2. The germline CDR1 and CDR2 sequences are SGHNT and YYREEE (reference sequence).

The chain recombines TRBV5-4 with TRBJ1-1; 7 bases are a match to TRBD1. The CDR3 spans 14 residues. Germline lookup yields CDR1 SGHNT and CDR2 YYREEE (reference sequence). The V gene end was trimmed by 0 bases and the J gene end by 1 base; junction bases not matched to a gene: 0. The CDR3 loop is CASSLGTGNTEAFF. The CDR3 DNA is TGTGCCAGCAGCTTGGGGACAGGGAACACTGAAGCTTTCTTT.

The chain recombines TRBV3-1 (or the pseudogene TRBV3-2) with TRBJ2-4, with D perhaps matching TRBD1 (6 bases). With 1 base removed from V and 4 bases from J, the gap between germline ends came to 14 bases. Germline CDR1 LGHDT, CDR2 YNNKEL (reference sequence). CDR3 length: 16 amino acids. The chain's CDR3 is CASSQVLSGEKNIQYF. For the CDR3, the DNA is TGTGCCAGCAGCCAAGTCTTGTCAGGGGAGAAAAACATTCAGTACTTC.

The chain links TRBV3-1 (or the pseudogene TRBV3-2) to TRBJ1-4; 8 bases align to TRBD1. The V gene's germline CDR1 is LGHDT and CDR2 YNNKEL (reference sequence). The V gene end was trimmed by 0 bases and the J gene end by 4 bases; junction bases not matched to a gene: 4. This CDR3 region has 16 residues. CDR3 in amino acids: CASSQDRDRINEKLFF. The CDR3, as DNA: TGTGCCAGCAGCCAAGATCGGGACAGGATTAATGAAAAACTGTTTTTT.

This CDR3 is CASSELDSISYEQYF. The CDR3 DNA is TGTGCCAGCAGTGAATTGGACTCCATCTCCTACGAGCAGTACTTC. The chain is built from TRBV2 and TRBJ2-7, with D tentatively TRBD2 (5 bases). V lost 2 bases and J 0 bases, leaving 11 bases between the germline ends. This CDR3 has 15 amino acids. CDR1 is SNHLY and CDR2 is FYNNEI in the germline V gene. The whole variable domain, remainder taken from reference TRBV2 and TRBJ2-7, is EPEVTQTPSHQVTQMGQEVILRCVPISNHLYFYWYRQILGQKVEFLVSFYNNEISEKSEIFDDQFSVERPDGSNFTLKIRSTKLEDSAMYFCASSELDSISYEQYFGPGTRLTVT.

The J gene is TRBJ1-1, the V gene TRBV4-3, with a possible D match to TRBD1 (6 bases). This CDR3 is 16 amino acids long. CDR1 is LGHNA, CDR2 YSLEER, per germline. Trimming took 4 bases from V and 5 from J, leaving 20 bases between them. This CDR3 reads CASSRGPPGEGTEAFF. The DNA for the CDR3 is TGCGCCAGCAGCCGGGGTCCCCCAGGGGAGGGGACTGAAGCTTTCTTT.

This rearrangement joins TRBV27 to TRBJ2-3; 12 bases match TRBD1. V lost 5 bases to trimming and J lost 4 bases; unmatched junction nucleotides: 7. The V gene's germline CDR1 is MNHEY and CDR2 SMNVEV (reference sequence). This CDR3 contains 16 residues. The CDR3 here is CASSDPGQGASDTQYF. The CDR3 DNA sequence: TGTGCCAGCAGTGACCCGGGACAGGGGGCATCAGATACGCAGTATTTT.

The chain has TRBV4-1 and TRBJ2-1, with a weak D call TRBD1 (5 bases). CDR1 and CDR2 from the germline V gene are MGHRA and YSYEKL. Trimming stripped 0 bases from V and 15 bases from J, with 15 bases between. The CDR3 length is 13 residues. The CDR3 sequence is CASSQEVTGDAFF. Written as DNA, the CDR3 is TGCGCCAGCAGCCAAGAAGTAACAGGTGATGCGTTCTTC.

V is TRBV27 and J is TRBJ1-2; TRBD1 agrees at 8 bases. V lost 6 bases to trimming and J lost 5 bases; unmatched junction nucleotides: 8. Per the germline V gene, CDR1 is MNHEY and CDR2 is SMNVEV (reference sequence). The CDR3 totals 14 residues. Here the CDR3 DNA reads TGTGCCAGCAGCCGACAGGGGCCAATGTATGGCTACACCTTC. Its protein product is CASSRQGPMYGYTF.

This chain links TRBV9 with TRBJ2-4; the D gene is possibly TRBD2 (7 bases). Germline V lookup: CDR1 SGDLS, CDR2 YYNGEE. Deletions cut 0 bases from V and 15 bases from J, with 16 bases between. The CDR3 runs to 13 residues. CDR3 sequence (DNA): TGTGCCAGCAGCGTAGTGGTGGGGGGGCGTCCGTACTTC. It specifies CASSVVVGGRPYF.

The V call is TRBV19, the J call TRBJ2-5, with D perhaps TRBD2 (6 bases). This CDR3 has 16 residues. The V end was cut by 1 base, the J end by 7 bases, with 19 bases between. Per germline, CDR1 LNHDA and CDR2 SQIVND (reference sequence). The CDR3 reads CASSIATIPPEGTQYF. Written as DNA, the CDR3 is TGTGCCAGTAGTATAGCCACTATACCCCCGGAGGGGACCCAGTACTTC.

The chain carries TRBV14 and TRBJ2-7; unclear D gene. This CDR3 has 12 residues. V was clipped by 3 bases and J by 0 bases, with 3 bases between them. Germline V gives CDR1 SGHDN, CDR2 FVKESK. CDR3: CASSHSSYEQYF. Here the CDR3 DNA reads TGTGCCAGCAGCCATAGCTCCTACGAGCAGTACTTC. The whole variable domain, remainder taken from reference TRBV14 and TRBJ2-7, is EAGVTQFPSHSVIEKGQTVTLRCDPISGHDNLYWYRRVMGKEIKFLLHFVKESKQDESGMPNNRFLAERTGGTYSTLKVQPAELEDSGVYFCASSHSSYEQYFGPGTRLTVT.

V gene TRBV11-2 combines with J gene TRBJ1-1; D is unresolved. The CDR3 is 14 residues long. V was cut by 5 bases and J by 1 base, with 11 bases left in between. Germline-derived CDR1 and CDR2 are SGHAT and FQNNGV. The CDR3 DNA sequence: TGTGCCAGCAGCCCGCGGGCCTCGAACACTGAAGCTTTCTTT. This encodes CASSPRASNTEAFF.

The chain links TRBV13 to TRBJ2-1, with a weak D call TRBD1 (5 bases). The CDR3 contains 14 residues. Per the germline V gene, CDR1 is PRHDT and CDR2 is FYEKMQ (reference sequence). Trimming removed 2 bases at V and 2 bases at J, with 7 bases between. This CDR3 reads CASSLPGTYNEQFF. The CDR3 DNA reads TGTGCCAGCAGCTTACCAGGGACCTACAATGAGCAGTTCTTC.

The chain recombines TRBV27 with TRBJ1-1; maybe TRBD1 (6 bases). From germline, CDR1 is MNHEY and CDR2 SMNVEV (reference sequence). The CDR3 spans 14 residues. Trimming left V 8 bases short and J 4 bases short, with 17 bases between. The CDR3 region is CASGFIGGGTEAFF. Written as DNA, the CDR3 is TGTGCCAGCGGATTTATAGGGGGGGGCACTGAAGCTTTCTTT.

This chain uses TRBV2 with TRBJ1-1; D call uncertain. V shed 4 bases and J shed 3 bases, with 9 bases lying between them. CDR1 is SNHLY, CDR2 FYNNEI, per germline. This CDR3 region has 13 residues. The CDR3 region is CASSGRRDTEAFF. In DNA form, the CDR3 reads TGTGCCAGCAGTGGGAGGAGGGACACTGAAGCTTTCTTT. Supplemented by reference TRBV2 and TRBJ1-1, the full variable domain reads EPEVTQTPSHQVTQMGQEVILRCVPISNHLYFYWYRQILGQKVEFLVSFYNNEISEKSEIFDDQFSVERPDGSNFTLKIRSTKLEDSAMYFCASSGRRDTEAFFGQGTRLTVV.

The V gene is TRBV2, the J gene TRBJ1-1; possibly TRBD1 for D (6 bases). The germline V gene encodes CDR1 SNHLY and CDR2 FYNNEI. V was pared by 6 bases and J by 8 bases, with 22 bases between. The CDR3 has 15 amino acids. The CDR3 is CASSAHRGTLREAFF. In nucleotides, the CDR3 is TGTGCCAGCAGCGCCCATAGAGGGACACTCCGGGAAGCTTTCTTT.

DNA of the CDR3: TGTGCCAGCAGTCCGAGGTTTAAGGGGGTGGGTGAGCAGTTCTTC. It is translated as CASSPRFKGVGEQFF. The chain couples TRBV28 to TRBJ2-1, with D maybe TRBD1 (6 bases). The CDR3 consists of 15 residues. Germline-derived CDR1 and CDR2 are MDHEN and SYDVKM. Between the trimmed V and J ends, which lost 5 bases and 9 bases, there was a span of 20 bases.

CDR3 loop: CASTTSGGTDTQYF. The CDR3 nucleotides are TGCGCCAGCACAACTAGCGGAGGCACAGATACGCAGTATTTT. The chain has TRBV5-1 and TRBJ2-3, with 8 bases matching TRBD2. Germline values: CDR1 SGHRS, CDR2 YFSETQ. The CDR3 sequence is 14 residues long. V lost 6 bases, J lost 1 base, and 4 bases stayed unmatched.